This T cell receptor (beta chain) originates from a study of T-cell reconstitution after alpha-beta-depleted transplantation in children. The authors prepared the TCRbeta library with unique molecular identifiers. MiXCR was run by TCRdb on the PCR reads, yielding one entry per CDR3 protein. The table lists about 640,000 distinct CDR3 sequences, around a sixth of them singletons. This clonotype was seen repeatedly, ten times or more. The CDR3 totals 12 residues. Germline CDR1 is DFQATT and CDR2 is SNEGSKA (reference sequence). Between the trimmed V and J ends, which lost 3 bases and 4 bases, there was a span of 9 bases.

This specimen consisted of PBMCs from the stem cell graft donor, obtained from the stem cell graft. The rearrangement links TRBV20-1 to TRBJ2-5; D remains unclear. The sequence derives from a human donor who donated a stem cell graft to a child with acute myeloid leukemia. The DNA for the CDR3 is TGCAGTGCTAGGAGGCTGACAGAGACCCAGTACTTC. Its translation is CSARRLTETQYF.